This T cell receptor beta chain originates from a study of cytomegalovirus exposure and HLA in healthy donors. Germline V lookup: CDR1 SGHRS, CDR2 YFSETQ. This CDR3 is built from 15 residues. With 6 bases removed from V and 1 base from J, the gap between germline ends came to 16 bases. The PCR had 60 Vbeta and 13 Jbeta primers. Measured with immunoSEQ multiplex PCR; TCRdb has only the in-frame clones, and not every one. The profile shows some 150,000 clones, around three quarters of them singletons. The chain uses TRBV5-1 and TRBJ2-5, with D possibly being TRBD1 (6 bases). The sequenced sample consisted of PBMCs. The TCR sequence derives from a woman between 35 and 50 years old in good health and CMV-seropositive. As DNA, the CDR3 is TGCGCCAGCAATTTTGAGGGGGAGCCCCAAGAGACCCAGTACTTC. Amino acids: CASNFEGEPQETQYF.